This TCR beta chain was recovered during a study of OX40 agonist ivuxolimab in advanced cancers. Study as a whole: The study gave patients intravenous ivuxolimab at 0.01 to 10 mg/kg every 2 weeks.

Study results and limitations: No antigen was identified for the clonally expanded peripheral T cells.

The CDR3 consists of 15 residues. Between the trimmed V and J ends, which lost 0 bases and 3 bases, there was a span of 11 bases. Per the germline V gene, CDR1 is SEHNR and CDR2 is FQNEAQ (reference sequence). In regard to this clone: Its antigen remains unknown.

The repertoire was sequenced with immunoSEQ multiplex PCR; TCRdb's copy has only in-frame clones and lacks some. Among around 21,000 clones listed, about four fifths were seen once. The sequencing used CD4+ or CD8+ T cells sorted from blood, collected in a trial of the OX40 agonist ivuxolimab. This chain links TRBV7-9 with TRBJ1-2, with D unresolved. The receptor's source is an adult with an advanced solid tumor such as melanoma, head and neck, liver or kidney cancer. In DNA form, the CDR3 reads TGTGCCAGCAGCTTAGCGGGGAGACAAGACTATGGCTACACCTTC. Translated: CASSLAGRQDYGYTF.